Here is one T cell receptor beta chain with its context. Its matching antigen is unknown. In each case, RNA was isolated and then reverse transcribed into cDNA as the sequencing template. Produced via immunoSEQ multiplex PCR; TCRdb's table is partial and in-frame only. Here the sample spans tens of thousands of clones, about three fifths being singletons. CDR3 length: 18 residues. The germline CDR1 and CDR2 sequences are MDHEN and SYDVKM. V lost 1 base and J lost 3; bases outside the gene matches: 13. Samples from alopecia areata patients were lesional scalp punch biopsies and peripheral blood. The data are from a study of CD8+ T cells in alopecia areata. General study results and limits: Normal scalp had lower clonality than lesional scalp, with alopecia totalis/universalis lesions showing this most strongly. Besides other cells, scalp samples also yield sequences of resident alphabeta T cells from normal skin.

This chain uses TRBV28 with TRBJ2-3; 7 bases map to TRBD2. The receptor was isolated from a human donor with alopecia areata. This specimen consisted of CD8+ T cells sorted from blood, obtained at week 0. The CDR3 DNA is TGTGCCAGCAGTTTATTAGGTTTGGGGCTAGCGGAGACAGATACGCAGTATTTT. Its protein is CASSLLGLGLAETDTQYF.